This TCR beta chain is from a study of T cell changes during pregnancy in multiple sclerosis (dated by TCRdb to between 2018 and 2020). With respect to the entire study: The study looked at changes in the T cell repertoire across pregnancy in women with multiple sclerosis.

The library was prepared using the immunoSEQ multiplex PCR assay. What TCRdb holds here is the immuneACCESS table cut down to in-frame rearrangements. Part of the clones is not present; checked against another copy, under half of the missing clones reflect an unresolved V gene, and the others are unexplained. Recorded for this sample are roughly 49,000 clones; roughly 92% of them occurred a single time. The leading ten clones occupy 0.8% to 1% of the sample. As regards this clone: The antigen it binds to is not known. Qualities for individual bases were not recorded, and no much larger clone is one base off.

Here V drops 8 bases and J drops 4 bases, and the junction holds 9 bases not matched to any gene. Its CDR3 holds 14 amino acids, cysteine through phenylalanine. CDR3 DNA is the only sequence kept; it has 42 bases, read in frame from the first base. CDR1 and CDR2 were assigned from the germline V gene as MNHNS and SASEGT. The chain joins TRBV6-1 to TRBJ2-7; 9 bases in between match TRBD2. Sequences were derived from peripheral blood, sampled after pregnancy. This receptor was obtained from a female donor with multiple sclerosis, enrolled in a pregnancy study. The nucleotide sequence reads as follows: TGTGCCAGCGGGACTAGCCGGATGGGATACGAGCAGTACTTC. It translates as CASGTSRMGYEQYF.